This TCR beta chain was recovered during a study of cytomegalovirus exposure and HLA in healthy donors. Broader study findings: Presence/absence analyses supposed approximately even sequencing depth among donors. Sequence variants that were highly shared formed a cluster that was likely a sequencing artifact.

V was pared by 1 base and J by 3 bases, with 6 bases of the junction left unmatched. Looked up from germline, CDR1 is SGHAT and CDR2 is FQNNGV. This CDR3 has 17 residues. In regard to this clone: Antigen unknown.

PCR primers comprised 60 Vbeta and 13 Jbeta primers. Here immunoSEQ multiplex PCR was the method, and the copy in TCRdb shows in-frame clones only, minus some. The top ten hold 1.4% of the sample, which has roughly 150,000 clones, 78% seen once. The receptor comes from a male donor in good health and CMV-seronegative. Input material: PBMCs. V usage is TRBV11-2 and J usage is TRBJ2-7; 13 nucleotides line up with TRBD2. Here the CDR3 DNA reads TGTGCCAGCAGCTTAGCCCCGCGACTAGCGGGGGGCTACGAGCAGTACTTC. Its protein is CASSLAPRLAGGYEQYF.